Following are 17 T cell receptor beta chains from one sample sequenced in a study of technical replicates of blood from several donors (dated by TCRdb to 2016 to 2017). The library was produced with the immunoSEQ multiplex PCR assay. Drawn from immuneACCESS, this table holds only the in-frame rearrangements with V and J called that TCRdb kept. Clones are partly lost; checked studies trace under half to an unresolved V gene and leave the rest unexplained. The sample table records about 74,000 clones; over 75% of these occur just once. The ten biggest clones cover under 0.5% of the sample. Sequencing was performed on T cells isolated from PBMCs. These receptors came from a human donor in good health.

V usage is TRBV6-5 and J usage is TRBJ1-5; 8 bases line up with TRBD1. The CDR3 sequence is 13 residues long. Germline V gene sequence: CDR1 MNHEY, CDR2 SVGAGI. With 3 bases clipped from V and 8 bases from J, the junction kept 3 bases outside the gene matches. The CDR3 nucleotides are TGTGCCAGCAGTTATTCGACAGGGGAGCCCCAGCATTTT. This encodes CASSYSTGEPQHF.

The chain couples TRBV5-4 to TRBJ1-5; D possibly corresponds to TRBD1 (6 bases). The V gene lost 0 bases and the J gene lost 5 bases, with 6 bases spanning the gap. Per the germline V gene, CDR1 is SGHNT and CDR2 is YYREEE (reference sequence). The CDR3 has 13 amino acids. The chain's CDR3 is CASSLAGDQPQHF. DNA for the CDR3: TGTGCCAGCAGCTTGGCAGGGGATCAGCCCCAGCATTTT.

A single count supports this clone. CDR3 bases: TGTGCCAGCAGTGCGAACGGGATCTATGAAAAACTGTTTTTT. This translates into CASSANGIYEKLFF. The rearrangement joins TRBV2 to TRBJ1-4; no reliable D call. The CDR3 runs to 14 residues. The V and J ends lost 4 bases and 6 bases respectively, with 12 bases between them. Germline V gene data show CDR1 as SNHLY and CDR2 as FYNNEI.

This chain links TRBV7-3 with TRBJ2-7; D possibly corresponds to TRBD2 (7 bases). Trimming shortened V by 1 base and J by 2 bases, and 12 bases separated the two germline ends. The germline CDR1 and CDR2 sequences are SGHTA and FQGTGA. This CDR3 comprises 15 residues. CDR3 in DNA: TGTGCCAGCAGCTTAAGTGCGGGGGCAGCCTACGAGCAGTACTTC. Translating gives CASSLSAGAAYEQYF.

This rearrangement joins TRBV4-1 to TRBJ1-5; 9 nucleotides align to TRBD1. V lost 4 bases, J lost 4 bases, and 11 bases stayed unmatched. The CDR3 loop spans 17 amino acids. CDR1 is MGHRA, CDR2 YSYEKL, per germline. The CDR3 here is CASSLRTGDIRNQPQHF. In nucleotides, the CDR3 is TGCGCCAGCAGCCTCAGGACAGGGGATATAAGAAATCAGCCCCAGCATTTT.

The V and J genes are TRBV6-5 and TRBJ1-1, with 7 bases matching TRBD1. CDR1 MNHEY and CDR2 SVGAGI come from the germline V gene. Germline trimming cut 5 bases from V and 3 bases from J; bases unmatched to any gene: 6. CDR3 length: 14 amino acids. CDR3 bases: TGTGCCAGCAGTCCCCAGGGGGACCACACTGAAGCTTTCTTT. Amino acids: CASSPQGDHTEAFF.

The chain couples TRBV6-1 to TRBJ2-2; 11 bases map to TRBD2. The CDR3 length is 14 residues. The germline CDR1 and CDR2 sequences are MNHNS and SASEGT. V was clipped by 7 bases and J by 7 bases; unmatched bases: 5. CDR3 sequence reads: CASKLAGDHGELFF. The CDR3 DNA reads TGTGCCAGCAAACTAGCGGGAGATCACGGGGAGCTGTTTTTT.

V is TRBV7-2 and J is TRBJ1-1; 7 bases map to TRBD1. Losses at the gene ends were 5 bases for V and 8 bases for J; bases not matched to a gene: 11. The CDR3 loop spans 14 amino acids. The germline gives CDR1 SGHTA, CDR2 FQGNSA. Written as DNA, the CDR3 is TGTGCCAGCAGCGATGCCGGGACAGCGACCGAAGCTTTCTTT. Protein sequence: CASSDAGTATEAFF.

V gene TRBV6-6 combines with J gene TRBJ2-3; D uncertain. Looked up from germline, CDR1 is MNHNY and CDR2 is SVGAGI (reference sequence). Trimming took off 6 bases at V and 3 bases at J, with 7 bases between the two ends. The CDR3 has 12 amino acids. CDR3 sequence: CASRVQTDTQYF. CDR3 sequence (DNA): TGTGCCAGCAGGGTCCAGACAGATACGCAGTATTTT.

CDR3 amino acids: CASSESIAKNIQYF. CDR3 DNA: TGTGCCAGCAGCGAGAGCATTGCCAAAAACATTCAGTACTTC. This chain connects TRBV9 to TRBJ2-4; D is undetermined. V lost 3 bases and J lost 1, with 8 bases in between. The CDR3 length is 14 residues. Germline CDR1 SGDLS, CDR2 YYNGEE.

The chain combines TRBV28 with TRBJ1-4; D is undetermined. The V end was cut by 5 bases, the J end by 4 bases, with 14 bases between. In germline, CDR1 is MDHEN, CDR2 SYDVKM. The CDR3 is made up of 15 amino acids. The CDR3 loop is CASSARHTFNEKLFF. CDR3 sequence (DNA): TGTGCCAGCAGTGCCCGCCACACATTTAATGAAAAACTGTTTTTT. The full variable domain, in which reference TRBV28 and TRBJ1-4 provide the parts outside the CDR3, is DVKVTQSSRYLVKRTGEKVFLECVQDMDHENMFWYRQDPGLGLRLIYFSYDVKMKEKGDIPEGYSVSREKKERFSLILESASTNQTSMYLCASSARHTFNEKLFFGSGTQLSVL.

This chain joins TRBV5-1 and TRBJ2-7; 10 bases fit TRBD2. CDR3 length equals 12 residues. Germline CDR1 reads SGHRS; CDR2 reads YFSETQ. V trimming: 6 bases; J trimming: 3 bases; junction bases outside the gene matches: 0. CDR3 bases: TGCGCCAGCAAGCGGGAGGGCTACGAGCAGTACTTC. Translating gives CASKREGYEQYF.

The rearrangement uses TRBV11-2 and TRBJ1-3; D is uncertain. V was trimmed by 1 base and J by 8 bases, leaving 15 bases between them. Germline loops: CDR1 SGHAT, CDR2 FQNNGV. This CDR3 is 15 amino acids long. The CDR3 sequence is CASSLVRRPRHTIYF. The CDR3 coding sequence is TGTGCCAGCAGCTTAGTCCGGAGACCGCGGCACACCATATATTTT.

V gene TRBV7-9 combines with J gene TRBJ2-2, with 8 nucleotides matching TRBD2. Trimming removed 8 bases from V and 2 bases from J; junction bases left unmatched: 7. CDR1 and CDR2 (germline): SEHNR, FQNEAQ (reference sequence). The CDR3 has 15 residues. The DNA of the CDR3 is TGTGCCAGCTACACTAGCGGAGTTAACACCGGGGAGCTGTTTTTT. The encoded protein is CASYTSGVNTGELFF.

CDR3 DNA: TGTGCCAGCAGTGGGGAGGACAGGGTAATGGACACTGAAGCTTTCTTT. Its protein is CASSGEDRVMDTEAFF. This chain joins TRBV25-1 and TRBJ1-1, with 8 bases that match TRBD1. Germline V gene data show CDR1 as MGHDK and CDR2 as SYGVNS. The CDR3 covers 16 residues. V dropped 4 bases and J dropped 3; count of bases not matched to a gene: 10.

This chain uses TRBV11-2 with TRBJ2-1; a possible D gene is TRBD2 (7 bases). V was clipped by 1 base and J by 5 bases, with 18 bases between them. Germline V gene sequence: CDR1 SGHAT, CDR2 FQNNGV. This CDR3 region has 17 residues. The CDR3 DNA sequence: TGTGCCAGCAGCTTAGGTATAGGGGGAGGGAATAACAATGAGCAGTTCTTC. Protein product: CASSLGIGGGNNNEQFF.

This clone came up once. The chain couples TRBV5-1 to TRBJ1-1; D is possibly TRBD1 (6 bases). Trimming removed 0 bases from V and 4 bases from J, with 13 bases in between. Germline V lookup: CDR1 SGHRS, CDR2 YFSETQ. The CDR3 has 15 residues. CDR3 nucleotides: TGCGCCAGCAGCTTGGGTCAGGGGCAAGGCACTGAAGCTTTCTTT. It is translated as CASSLGQGQGTEAFF.